The clone carrying this T cell receptor (beta chain) was found many times. Among the patients, none had received any treatment before thyroid surgery. This specimen belongs to a study of metastatic and nonmetastatic thyroid tumors. TCRdb ran MiXCR on the PCR reads. Of 20,000 to 25,000 clones in the sample, about 13% are singletons; the top ten hold approximately 17%. Input material: blood. This clonotype was sampled from a female donor with papillary thyroid cancer or a benign thyroid nodule (not recorded which). Some clones in this sample may be carry-over from other donors' samples.

Here the CDR3 DNA reads TGTGCCAGCACAGAAGGATTAGCGGGCTACCGAGGTGAGCAGTTCTTC. Translated: CASTEGLAGYRGEQFF. The chain has TRBV3-1 and TRBJ2-1; 7 nucleotides agree with TRBD2. V lost 7 bases, J lost 9 bases, and 18 bases stayed unmatched. Germline CDR1 reads LGHDT; CDR2 reads YNNKEL (reference sequence). The CDR3 covers 16 residues.